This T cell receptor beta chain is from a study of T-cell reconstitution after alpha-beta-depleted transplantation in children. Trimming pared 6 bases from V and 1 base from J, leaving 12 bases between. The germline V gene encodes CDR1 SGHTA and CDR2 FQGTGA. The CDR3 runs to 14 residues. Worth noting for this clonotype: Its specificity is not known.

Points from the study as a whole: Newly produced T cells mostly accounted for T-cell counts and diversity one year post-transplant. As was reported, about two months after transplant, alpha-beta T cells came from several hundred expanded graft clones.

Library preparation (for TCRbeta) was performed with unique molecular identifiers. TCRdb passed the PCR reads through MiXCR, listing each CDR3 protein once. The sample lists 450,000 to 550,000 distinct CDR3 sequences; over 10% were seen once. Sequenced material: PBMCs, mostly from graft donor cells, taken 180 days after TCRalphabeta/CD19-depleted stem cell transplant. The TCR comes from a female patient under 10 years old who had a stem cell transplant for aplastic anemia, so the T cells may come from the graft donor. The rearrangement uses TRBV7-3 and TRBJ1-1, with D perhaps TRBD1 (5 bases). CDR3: CASRLGEKNTEAFF. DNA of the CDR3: TGTGCCAGCAGATTAGGGGAAAAGAACACTGAAGCTTTCTTT.